Here is one T cell receptor (beta chain) with its context. The data were obtained in a study of blood T cell repertoires in COVID-19. Original handling: Estimation of nucleated cell counts was performed using reference gene primer amplification. Sequencing used immunoSEQ multiplex PCR; TCRdb keeps in-frame clones, though not all of them. V, J and clone size reflect that table, while D and trimming were determined from the DNA. The repertoire has 130,000 to 150,000 clones, approximately 82% of them found once; the top ten carry roughly 10%. V lost 0 bases to trimming and J lost 3 bases, with 11 bases between them. CDR3 length: 15 residues. CDR1 and CDR2 (germline): MGHRA, YSYEKL.

The sequenced sample was peripheral blood. The chain uses TRBV4-1 and TRBJ1-1, with a tentative D call TRBD1 (5 bases). This clonotype was sampled from a man in his 60s with active or convalescent COVID-19. The CDR3 spells CASSQDLQGYTEAFF. The CDR3 DNA is TGCGCCAGCAGCCAAGACCTCCAGGGCTACACTGAAGCTTTCTTT.